The clone carrying this TCR beta chain showed up many times. This sample stems from a study of T cells after yellow fever vaccination. Regarding the study as a whole: In FACS-sorted repertoires, abundant clonotypes from the bulk population could appear as contaminants. Most clones from primary vaccination resurfaced after the booster (around 95% CD4, 75% to 90% CD8).

TCRdb re-derived calls from the 5' RACE reads in MiXCR, one entry per CDR3 protein. The sample lists more than 25,000 distinct CDR3 sequences; approximately 6.5% were seen once. CDR1 and CDR2 from the germline V gene are DFQATT and SNEGSKA (reference sequence). The ends were cut back, 4 bases at V and 2 bases at J, with 16 bases in the middle. CDR3 size: 15 residues. The receptor was isolated from a man between 25 and 39 years old who received the YFV17D yellow fever vaccine. The chain uses TRBV20-1 and TRBJ2-3; weak D call: TRBD2 (6 bases). Material: PBMCs, either bulk or a sorted T-cell subset (CD4+, CD8+, memory, or dextramer-sorted; not recorded which), obtained on the day of the yellow fever booster vaccination. DNA for the CDR3: TGCAGTGCTAAAGGCCTGGGGGAGGCCACAGATACGCAGTATTTT. Its protein product is CSAKGLGEATDTQYF.